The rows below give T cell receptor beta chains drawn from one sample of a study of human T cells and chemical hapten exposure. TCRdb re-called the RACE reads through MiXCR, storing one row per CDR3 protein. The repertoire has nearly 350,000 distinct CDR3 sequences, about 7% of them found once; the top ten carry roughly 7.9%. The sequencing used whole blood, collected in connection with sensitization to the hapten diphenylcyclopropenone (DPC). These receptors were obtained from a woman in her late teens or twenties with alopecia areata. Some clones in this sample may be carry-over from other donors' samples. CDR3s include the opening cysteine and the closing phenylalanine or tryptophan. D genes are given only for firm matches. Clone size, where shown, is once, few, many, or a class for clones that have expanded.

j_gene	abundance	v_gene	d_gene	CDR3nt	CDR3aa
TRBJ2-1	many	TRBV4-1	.	TGCGCCAGCAGCCAAGTATCAGTTGGCTCCTACAATGAGCAGTTCTTC	CASSQVSVGSYNEQFF
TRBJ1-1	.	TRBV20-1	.	TGCAGTGCTAGAGAGGCAGGGTCGGAGGGCACTGAAGCTTTCTTT	CSAREAGSEGTEAFF
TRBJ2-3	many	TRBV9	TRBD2	TGTGCCAGCAGCGTAGAGAGCGGGGGGGCCTTAGTAGATACGCAGTATTTT	CASSVESGGALVDTQYF
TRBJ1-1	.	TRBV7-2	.	TGTGCCAGCAGCTGGAAGGGAGTAATGAACACTGAAGCTTTCTTT	CASSWKGVMNTEAFF
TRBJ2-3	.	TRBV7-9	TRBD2	TGTGCCAGCAGCCCCACGGGACTAGCGGCACCCGATACGCAGTATTTT	CASSPTGLAAPDTQYF
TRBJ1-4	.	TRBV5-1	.	TGCGCCAGCAGCCGTATCGGGGCAACTAATGAAAAACTGTTTTTT	CASSRIGATNEKLFF
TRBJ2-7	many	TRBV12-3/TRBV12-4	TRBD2	TGTGCCAGCAGTCCGGGACTAGCGGGCCCGAACCTCAACTACGAGCAGTACTTC	CASSPGLAGPNLNYEQYF
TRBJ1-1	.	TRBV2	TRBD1	TGTGCCAGCAGTCTTACGGGACAGGGGTACACTGAAGCTTTCTTT	CASSLTGQGYTEAFF
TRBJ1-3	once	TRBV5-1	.	TGCGCCAGCAGCTTGGGACAGAGGGCCGACTCTGGAAACACCATATATTTT	CASSLGQRADSGNTIYF
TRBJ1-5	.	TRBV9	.	TGTGCCAGCAGCGTAGGGGGGTATCAGCCCCAGCATTTT	CASSVGGYQPQHF
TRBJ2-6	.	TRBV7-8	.	TGTGCCAGCAGCTTAGATGCGCAGTTAGGCTCTGGGGCCAACGTCCTGACTTTC	CASSLDAQLGSGANVLTF
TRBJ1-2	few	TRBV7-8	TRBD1	TGTGCCAGCAGCCGGGGACAGACCCCCGATATGGGCTACACCTTC	CASSRGQTPDMGYTF
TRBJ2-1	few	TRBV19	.	TGTGCCAGCGCTCATTCCGGGCTTTACGGTGTTTCCAATGAGCAGTTCTTC	CASAHSGLYGVSNEQFF
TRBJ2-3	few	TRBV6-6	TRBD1	TGTGCCAGCAACGGACAGGGAGACACAGATACGCAGTATTTT	CASNGQGDTDTQYF
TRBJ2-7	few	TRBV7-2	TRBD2	TGTGCCAGCAGTCGGGACTACTCGTACGAGCAGTACTTC	CASSRDYSYEQYF
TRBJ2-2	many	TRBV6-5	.	TGTGCCAGCAGTCCCAATTCGGAGGGGAGTATTTCCGGGGAGCTGTTTTTT	CASSPNSEGSISGELFF
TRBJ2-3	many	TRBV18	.	TGTGCCAGCTCACCATCCACACAGAGGGAAGATACGCAGTATTTT	CASSPSTQREDTQYF